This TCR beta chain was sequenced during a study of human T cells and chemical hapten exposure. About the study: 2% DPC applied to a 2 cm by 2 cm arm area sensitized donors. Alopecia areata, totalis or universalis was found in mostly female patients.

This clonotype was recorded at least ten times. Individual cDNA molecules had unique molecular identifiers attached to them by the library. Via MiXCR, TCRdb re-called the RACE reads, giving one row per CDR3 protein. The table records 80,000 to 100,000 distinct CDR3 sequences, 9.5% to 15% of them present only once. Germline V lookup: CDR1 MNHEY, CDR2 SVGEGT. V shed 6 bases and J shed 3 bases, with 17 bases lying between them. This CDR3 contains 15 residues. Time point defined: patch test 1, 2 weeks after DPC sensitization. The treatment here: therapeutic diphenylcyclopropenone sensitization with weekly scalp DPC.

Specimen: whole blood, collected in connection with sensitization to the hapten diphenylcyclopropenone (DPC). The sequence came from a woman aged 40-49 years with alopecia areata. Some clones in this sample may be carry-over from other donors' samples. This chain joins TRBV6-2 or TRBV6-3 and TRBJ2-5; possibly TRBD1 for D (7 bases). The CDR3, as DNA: TGTGCCAGCAGCCCCCAGGGGGGCGAGGAAGAGACCCAGTACTTC. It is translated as CASSPQGGEEETQYF.